A single sample gave rise to the 3 T cell receptor beta chains below, sequenced in a study of identical twins. TCRdb used MiXCR to reprocess the 5' RACE reads, holding one entry per CDR3 protein. This sample has approximately 410,000 distinct CDR3 sequences, with roughly 18% found just once. Source material: naive T cells sorted from blood. The receptors originated from a man aged 50 to 60 in good health.

Comment on this clonotype: Being one base from a much bigger clone, this may be a read error. The chain couples TRBV6-5 to TRBJ1-1; 9 bases fit TRBD1. This CDR3 comprises 14 residues. V was clipped by 2 bases and J by 3 bases; unmatched bases: 1. CDR1 and CDR2 (germline): MNHEY, SVGAGI. The CDR3 DNA sequence: TGTGCCAGCAGTTACGGGACAGGGTACACTGAAGCTTTCTTT. It specifies CASSYGTGYTEAFF.

The rearrangement uses TRBV6-2 or TRBV6-3 and TRBJ1-5, with D possibly TRBD1 on 5 matching bases. The CDR3 length is 16 residues. The germline V and J ends were trimmed by 7 bases and 0 bases, with 16 bases remaining between them. Germline loops: CDR1 MNHEY, CDR2 SVGEGT. The CDR3 region is CASTGLQDLSNQPQHF. DNA for the CDR3: TGTGCCAGCACCGGCCTACAGGATCTTAGCAATCAGCCCCAGCATTTT.

This clonotype was recorded many times. In nucleotides, the CDR3 is TGCGCCAGCAGCCGCGTCGGGACAGGGAGGGAGACCCAGTACTTC. Translated: CASSRVGTGRETQYF. The chain combines TRBV5-1 with TRBJ2-5, with 9 bases identical to TRBD1. This CDR3 spans 15 amino acids. V was clipped by 4 bases and J by 5 bases; unmatched bases: 9. Germline V CDR1 and CDR2: SGHRS, YFSETQ.